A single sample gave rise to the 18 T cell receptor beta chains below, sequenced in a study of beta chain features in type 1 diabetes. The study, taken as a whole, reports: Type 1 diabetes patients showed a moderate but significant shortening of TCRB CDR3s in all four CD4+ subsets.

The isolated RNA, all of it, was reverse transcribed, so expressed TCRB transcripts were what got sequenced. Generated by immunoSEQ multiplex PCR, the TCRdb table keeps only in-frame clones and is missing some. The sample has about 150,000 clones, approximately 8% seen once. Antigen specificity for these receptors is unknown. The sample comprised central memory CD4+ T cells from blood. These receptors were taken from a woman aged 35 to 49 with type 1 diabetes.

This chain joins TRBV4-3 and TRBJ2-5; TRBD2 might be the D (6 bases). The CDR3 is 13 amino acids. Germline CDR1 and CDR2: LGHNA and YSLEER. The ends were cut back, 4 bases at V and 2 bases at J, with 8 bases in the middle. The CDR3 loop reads CASSRDLQETQYF. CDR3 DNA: TGCGCCAGCAGCCGGGACTTACAAGAGACCCAGTACTTC.

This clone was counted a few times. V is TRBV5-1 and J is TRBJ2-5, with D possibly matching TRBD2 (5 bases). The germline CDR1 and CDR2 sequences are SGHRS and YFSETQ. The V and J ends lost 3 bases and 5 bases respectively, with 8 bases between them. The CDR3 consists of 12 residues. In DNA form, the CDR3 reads TGCGCCAGCAGCTCCTCGGGGGAGACCCAGTACTTC. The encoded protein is CASSSSGETQYF.

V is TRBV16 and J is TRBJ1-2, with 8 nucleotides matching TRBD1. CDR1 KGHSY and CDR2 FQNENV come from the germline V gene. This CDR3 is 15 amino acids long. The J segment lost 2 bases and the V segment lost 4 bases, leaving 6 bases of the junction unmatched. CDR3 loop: CASSPTGQGNYGYTF. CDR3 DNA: TGTGCCAGCAGCCCCACCGGACAGGGAAACTATGGCTACACCTTC.

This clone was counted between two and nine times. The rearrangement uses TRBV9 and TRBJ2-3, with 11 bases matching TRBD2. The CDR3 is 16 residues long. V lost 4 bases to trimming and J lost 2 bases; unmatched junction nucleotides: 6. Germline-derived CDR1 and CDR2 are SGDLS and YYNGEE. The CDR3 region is CASSPRLAGTTDTQYF. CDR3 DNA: TGTGCCAGCAGCCCACGACTAGCGGGGACCACAGATACGCAGTATTTT.

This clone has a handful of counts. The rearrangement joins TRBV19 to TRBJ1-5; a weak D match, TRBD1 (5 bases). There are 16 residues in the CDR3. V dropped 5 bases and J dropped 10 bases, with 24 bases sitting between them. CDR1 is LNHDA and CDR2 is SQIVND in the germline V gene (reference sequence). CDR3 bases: TGTGCCAGTAGTTATCGACAGTCCGGTTCCACACGTCCCCAGCATTTT. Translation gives CASSYRQSGSTRPQHF. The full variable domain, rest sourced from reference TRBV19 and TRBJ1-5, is DGGITQSPKYLFRKEGQNVTLSCEQNLNHDAMYWYRQDPGQGLRLIYYSQIVNDFQKGDIAEGYSVSREKKESFPLTVTSAQKNPTAFYLCASSYRQSGSTRPQHFGDGTRLSIL.

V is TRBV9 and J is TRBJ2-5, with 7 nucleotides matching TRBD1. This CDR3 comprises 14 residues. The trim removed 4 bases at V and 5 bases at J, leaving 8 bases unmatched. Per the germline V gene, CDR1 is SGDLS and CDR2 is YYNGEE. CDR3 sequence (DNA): TGTGCCAGCAGCCCAAACACAGGGGCCGAGACCCAGTACTTC. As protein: CASSPNTGAETQYF.

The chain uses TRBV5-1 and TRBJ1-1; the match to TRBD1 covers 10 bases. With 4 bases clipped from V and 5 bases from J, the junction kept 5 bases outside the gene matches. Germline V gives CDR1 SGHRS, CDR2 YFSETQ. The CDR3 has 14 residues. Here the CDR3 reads CASSLPGQGTEAFF. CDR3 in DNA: TGCGCCAGCAGCCTGCCGGGACAGGGGACTGAAGCTTTCTTT.

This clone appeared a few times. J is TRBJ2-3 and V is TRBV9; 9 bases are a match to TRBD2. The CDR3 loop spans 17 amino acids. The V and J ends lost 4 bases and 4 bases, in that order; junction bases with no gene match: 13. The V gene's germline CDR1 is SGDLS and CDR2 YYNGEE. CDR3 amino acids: CASSPGVSGGGPDTQYF. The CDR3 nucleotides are TGTGCCAGCAGCCCGGGTGTTAGCGGGGGCGGCCCAGATACGCAGTATTTT. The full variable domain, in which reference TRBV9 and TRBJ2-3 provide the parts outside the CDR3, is DSGVTQTPKHLITATGQRVTLRCSPRSGDLSVYWYQQSLDQGLQFLIQYYNGEERAKGNILERFSAQQFPDLHSELNLSSLELGDSALYFCASSPGVSGGGPDTQYFGPGTRLTVL.

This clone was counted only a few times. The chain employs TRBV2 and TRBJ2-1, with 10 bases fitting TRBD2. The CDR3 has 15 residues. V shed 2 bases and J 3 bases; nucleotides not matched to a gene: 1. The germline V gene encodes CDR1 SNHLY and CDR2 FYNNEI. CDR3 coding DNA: TGTGCCAGCAGTGAAATAGCGGGGGGCTACAATGAGCAGTTCTTC. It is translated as CASSEIAGGYNEQFF. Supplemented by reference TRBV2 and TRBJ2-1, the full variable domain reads EPEVTQTPSHQVTQMGQEVILRCVPISNHLYFYWYRQILGQKVEFLVSFYNNEISEKSEIFDDQFSVERPDGSNFTLKIRSTKLEDSAMYFCASSEIAGGYNEQFFGPGTRLTVL.

The CDR3 loop is CASAGTGDEDEQFF. In DNA, the CDR3 is TGTGCCAGCGCCGGGACAGGGGATGAGGATGAGCAGTTCTTC. J is TRBJ2-1 and V is TRBV27, with 10 bases fitting TRBD1. This CDR3 region has 14 residues. CDR1 is MNHEY and CDR2 is SMNVEV in the germline V gene (reference sequence). The junction had 9 bases not matched to a gene; V was cut back by 8 bases and J by 8 bases.

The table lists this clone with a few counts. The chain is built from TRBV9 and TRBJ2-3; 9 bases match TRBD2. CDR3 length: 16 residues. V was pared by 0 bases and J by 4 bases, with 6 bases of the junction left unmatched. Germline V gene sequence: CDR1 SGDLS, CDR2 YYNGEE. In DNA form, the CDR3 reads TGTGCCAGCAGCGTAGTGCCAGCGGGAGGTTCAGATACGCAGTATTTT. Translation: CASSVVPAGGSDTQYF. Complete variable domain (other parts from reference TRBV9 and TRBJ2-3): DSGVTQTPKHLITATGQRVTLRCSPRSGDLSVYWYQQSLDQGLQFLIQYYNGEERAKGNILERFSAQQFPDLHSELNLSSLELGDSALYFCASSVVPAGGSDTQYFGPGTRLTVL.

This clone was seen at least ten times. CDR3 in DNA: TGCGCCAGCAGCCAAGAAGGTAGCTGGGATACGCAGTATTTT. As protein: CASSQEGSWDTQYF. This chain links TRBV4-3 with TRBJ2-3; unclear D gene. Looked up from germline, CDR1 is LGHNA and CDR2 is YSLEER. The CDR3 consists of 14 residues. V lost 0 bases and J 6 bases, leaving 10 bases between the germline ends.

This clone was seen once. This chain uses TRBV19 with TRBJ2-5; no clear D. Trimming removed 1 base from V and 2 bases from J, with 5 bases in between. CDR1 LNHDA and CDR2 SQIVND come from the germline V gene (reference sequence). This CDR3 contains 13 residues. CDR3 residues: CASSIALQETQYF. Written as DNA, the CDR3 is TGTGCCAGTAGTATAGCTTTACAAGAGACCCAGTACTTC.

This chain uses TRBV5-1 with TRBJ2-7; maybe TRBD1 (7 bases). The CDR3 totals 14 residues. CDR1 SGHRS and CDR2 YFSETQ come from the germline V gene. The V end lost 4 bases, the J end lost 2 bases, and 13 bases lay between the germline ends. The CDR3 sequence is CASSLQGGAYEQYF. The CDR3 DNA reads TGCGCCAGCAGCCTCCAGGGGGGCGCCTACGAGCAGTACTTC.

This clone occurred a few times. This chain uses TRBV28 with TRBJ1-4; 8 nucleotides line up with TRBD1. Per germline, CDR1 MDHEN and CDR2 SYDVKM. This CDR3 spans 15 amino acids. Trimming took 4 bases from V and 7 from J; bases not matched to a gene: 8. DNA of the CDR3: TGTGCCAGCAGTTCGCCAGGGGGCGAGGGTGAAAAACTGTTTTTT. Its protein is CASSSPGGEGEKLFF.

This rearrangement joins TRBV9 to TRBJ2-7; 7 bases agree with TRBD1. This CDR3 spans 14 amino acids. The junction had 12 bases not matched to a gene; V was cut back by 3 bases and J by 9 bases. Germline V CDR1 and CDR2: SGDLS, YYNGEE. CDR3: CASSANIGDSAQYF. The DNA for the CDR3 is TGTGCCAGCAGCGCGAACATAGGGGACAGTGCGCAGTACTTC.

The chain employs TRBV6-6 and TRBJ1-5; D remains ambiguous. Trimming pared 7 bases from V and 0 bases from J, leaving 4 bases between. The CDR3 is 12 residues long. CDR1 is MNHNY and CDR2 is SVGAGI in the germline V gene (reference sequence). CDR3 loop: CASTNSNQPQHF. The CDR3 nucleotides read TGTGCCAGCACCAATAGCAATCAGCCCCAGCATTTT.

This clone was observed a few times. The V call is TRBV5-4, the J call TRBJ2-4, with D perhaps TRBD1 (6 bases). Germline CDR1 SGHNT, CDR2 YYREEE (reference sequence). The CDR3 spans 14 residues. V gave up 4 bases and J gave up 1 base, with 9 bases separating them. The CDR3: CASSRTGAKNIQYF. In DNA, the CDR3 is TGTGCCAGCAGCCGTACAGGGGCCAAAAACATTCAGTACTTC. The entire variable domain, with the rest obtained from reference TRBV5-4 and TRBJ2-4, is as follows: ETGVTQSPTHLIKTRGQQVTLRCSSQSGHNTVSWYQQALGQGPQFIFQYYREEENGRGNFPPRFSGLQFPNYSSELNVNALELDDSALYLCASSRTGAKNIQYFGAGTRLSVL.